The rows below give T cell receptor beta chains drawn from one sample of a study of OX40 agonist ivuxolimab in advanced cancers. Profiled with immunoSEQ multiplex PCR; TCRdb holds only in-frame clones, not every one. The sample carries roughly 14,000 clones, about three quarters recorded once. This specimen consisted of CD4+ or CD8+ T cells sorted from blood, obtained in a trial of the OX40 agonist ivuxolimab. Every receptor here comes from an adult with an advanced solid tumor such as melanoma, head and neck, liver or kidney cancer. Both conserved end residues are trimmed from each CDR3. Each record gives: CDR3 protein, V gene, CDR3 length, D gene, clone size. The D gene is left open where the match is weak. Expanded clones are given a class, and other clones once, few, many or no size at all.

CDR3aa: ASFSRDTTSTDTQY
v_gene: TRBV2
len: 14
d_gene: NA
abundance: NA

CDR3aa: ATHLSPYEQY
v_gene: TRBV6-1
len: 10
d_gene: NA
abundance: NA

CDR3aa: SVAQGVGANVLT
v_gene: TRBV29-1
len: 12
d_gene: NA
abundance: once

CDR3aa: ASKTGRNEKLF
v_gene: TRBV2
len: 11
d_gene: TRBD1
abundance: NA

CDR3aa: ASSFTGGDEQF
v_gene: TRBV27
len: 11
d_gene: TRBD2
abundance: NA

CDR3aa: ASSSLYPGGEGGNSPLH
v_gene: TRBV5-1
len: 17
d_gene: NA
abundance: NA

CDR3aa: ASSSRGGTSTDTQY
v_gene: TRBV2
len: 14
d_gene: NA
abundance: NA

CDR3aa: ASSLAGSANYGYT
v_gene: TRBV7-8
len: 13
d_gene: NA
abundance: NA

CDR3aa: ARYGQRGEQY
v_gene: TRBV2
len: 10
d_gene: NA
abundance: few

CDR3aa: ASSAPRGNADYGYT
v_gene: TRBV9
len: 14
d_gene: NA
abundance: NA

CDR3aa: ASSLSAGSNNEQF
v_gene: TRBV27
len: 13
d_gene: NA
abundance: NA